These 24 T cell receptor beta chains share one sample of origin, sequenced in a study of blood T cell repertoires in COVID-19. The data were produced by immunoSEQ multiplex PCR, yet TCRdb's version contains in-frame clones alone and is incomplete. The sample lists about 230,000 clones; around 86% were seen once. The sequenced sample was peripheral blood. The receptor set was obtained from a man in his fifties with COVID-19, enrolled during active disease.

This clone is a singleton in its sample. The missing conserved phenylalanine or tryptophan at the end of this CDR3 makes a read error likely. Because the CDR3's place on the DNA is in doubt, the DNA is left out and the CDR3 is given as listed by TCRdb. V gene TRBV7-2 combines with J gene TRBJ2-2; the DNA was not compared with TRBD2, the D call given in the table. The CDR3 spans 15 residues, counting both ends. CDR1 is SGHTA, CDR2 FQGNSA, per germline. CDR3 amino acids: CASSLGPLQRDEFSV.

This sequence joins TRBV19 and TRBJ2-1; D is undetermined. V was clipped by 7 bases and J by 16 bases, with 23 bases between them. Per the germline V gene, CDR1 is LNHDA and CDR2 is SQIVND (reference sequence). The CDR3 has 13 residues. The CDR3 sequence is CASISPILSKAFF. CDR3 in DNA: TGTGCCAGTATTAGCCCCATCCTCTCAAAGGCATTCTTC.

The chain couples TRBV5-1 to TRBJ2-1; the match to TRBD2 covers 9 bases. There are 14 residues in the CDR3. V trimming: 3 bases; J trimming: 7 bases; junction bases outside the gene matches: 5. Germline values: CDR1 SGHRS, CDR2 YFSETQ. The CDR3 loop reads CASSSGGGANEQFF. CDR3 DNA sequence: TGCGCCAGCAGCTCCGGCGGGGGGGCTAATGAGCAGTTCTTC. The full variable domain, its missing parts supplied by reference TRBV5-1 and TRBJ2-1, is KAGVTQTPRYLIKTRGQQVTLSCSPISGHRSVSWYQQTPGQGLQFLFEYFSETQRNKGNFPGRFSGRQFSNSRSEMNVSTLELGDSALYLCASSSGGGANEQFFGPGTRLTVL.

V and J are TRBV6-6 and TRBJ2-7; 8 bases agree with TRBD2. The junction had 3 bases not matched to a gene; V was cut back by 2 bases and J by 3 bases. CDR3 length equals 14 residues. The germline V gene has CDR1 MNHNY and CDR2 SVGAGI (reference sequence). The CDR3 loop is CASSYLTSDYEQYF. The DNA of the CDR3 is TGTGCCAGCAGTTACCTGACTAGCGACTACGAGCAGTACTTC.

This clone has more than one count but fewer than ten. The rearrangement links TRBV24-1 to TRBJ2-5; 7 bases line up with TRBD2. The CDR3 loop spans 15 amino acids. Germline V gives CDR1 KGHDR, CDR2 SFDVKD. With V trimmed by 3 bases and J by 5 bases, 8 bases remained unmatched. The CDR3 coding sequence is TGTGCCACCAGTGATCGGGGAGGGGCGGTGGAGACCCAGTACTTC. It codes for CATSDRGGAVETQYF.

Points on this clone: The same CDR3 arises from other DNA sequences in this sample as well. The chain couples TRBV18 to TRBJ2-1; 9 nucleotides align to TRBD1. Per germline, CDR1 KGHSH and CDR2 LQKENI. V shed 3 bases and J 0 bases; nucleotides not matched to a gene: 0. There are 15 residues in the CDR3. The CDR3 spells CASSPGQGSYNEQFF. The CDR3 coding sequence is TGTGCCAGCTCACCGGGACAGGGCTCCTACAATGAGCAGTTCTTC.

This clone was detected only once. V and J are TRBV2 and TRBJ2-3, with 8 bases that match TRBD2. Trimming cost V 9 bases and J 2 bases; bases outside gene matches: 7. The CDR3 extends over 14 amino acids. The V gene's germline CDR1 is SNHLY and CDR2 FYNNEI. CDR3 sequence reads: CASNVAGPTDTQYF. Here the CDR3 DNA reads TGTGCCAGTAACGTAGCGGGGCCCACAGATACGCAGTATTTT.

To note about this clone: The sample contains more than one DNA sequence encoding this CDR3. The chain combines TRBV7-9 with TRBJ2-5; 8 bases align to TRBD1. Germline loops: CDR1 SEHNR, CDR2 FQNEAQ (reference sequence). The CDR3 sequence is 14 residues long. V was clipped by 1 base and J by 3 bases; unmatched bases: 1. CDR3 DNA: TGTGCCAGCAGCTTAGTACAGGGGGAAGAGACCCAGTACTTC. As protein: CASSLVQGEETQYF.

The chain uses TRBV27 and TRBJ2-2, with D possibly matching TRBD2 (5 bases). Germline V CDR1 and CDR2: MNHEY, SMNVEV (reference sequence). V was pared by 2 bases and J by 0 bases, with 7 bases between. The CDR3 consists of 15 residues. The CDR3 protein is CASSLADSNTGELFF. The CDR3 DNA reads TGTGCCAGCAGTTTAGCGGACTCGAACACCGGGGAGCTGTTTTTT.

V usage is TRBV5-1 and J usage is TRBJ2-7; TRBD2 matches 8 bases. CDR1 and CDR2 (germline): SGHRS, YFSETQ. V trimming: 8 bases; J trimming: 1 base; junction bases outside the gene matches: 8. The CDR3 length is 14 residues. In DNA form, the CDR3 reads TGCGCCAGTCGAGCGGGGGCAACTTCCTACGAGCAGTACTTC. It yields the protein CASRAGATSYEQYF.

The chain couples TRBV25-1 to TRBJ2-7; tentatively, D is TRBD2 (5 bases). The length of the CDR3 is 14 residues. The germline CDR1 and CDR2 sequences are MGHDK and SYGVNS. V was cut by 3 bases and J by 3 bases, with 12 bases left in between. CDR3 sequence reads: CASSEDGGSYEQYF. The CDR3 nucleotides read TGTGCCAGCAGTGAGGACGGAGGAAGCTACGAGCAGTACTTC.

Here the CDR3 DNA reads TGTGCCAGCAGCGAGTCCATGGGACAGGGGGCCGGGGAGCTGTTTTTT. Amino acids: CASSESMGQGAGELFF. V gene TRBV6-6 combines with J gene TRBJ2-2; 11 bases are shared with TRBD1. The CDR3 has 16 residues. Looked up from germline, CDR1 is MNHNY and CDR2 is SVGAGI (reference sequence). After removal of 6 bases from V and 6 bases from J, the junction contained 9 bases not matched to a gene.

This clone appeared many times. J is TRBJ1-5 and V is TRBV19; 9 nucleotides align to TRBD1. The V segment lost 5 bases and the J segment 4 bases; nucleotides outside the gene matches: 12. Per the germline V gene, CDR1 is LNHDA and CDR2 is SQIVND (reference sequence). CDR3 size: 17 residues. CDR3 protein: CASSPQTGTGHNQPQHF. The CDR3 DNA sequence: TGTGCCAGTAGTCCACAGACCGGGACAGGGCATAATCAGCCCCAGCATTTT.

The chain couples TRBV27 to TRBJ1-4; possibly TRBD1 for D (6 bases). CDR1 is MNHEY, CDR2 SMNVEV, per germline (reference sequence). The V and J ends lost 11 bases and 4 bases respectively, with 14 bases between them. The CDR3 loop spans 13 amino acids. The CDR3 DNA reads TGTGCCGTAGGCGGGGGCCTTAATGAAAAACTGTTTTTT. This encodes CAVGGGLNEKLFF.

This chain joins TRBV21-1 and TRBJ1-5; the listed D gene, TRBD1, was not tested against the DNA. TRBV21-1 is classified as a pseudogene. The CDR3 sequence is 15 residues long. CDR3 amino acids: CASRRDRALNQPQHF. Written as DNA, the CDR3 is TGTGCCAGCAGAAGGGACAGGGCATTGAATCAGCCCCAGCATTTT.

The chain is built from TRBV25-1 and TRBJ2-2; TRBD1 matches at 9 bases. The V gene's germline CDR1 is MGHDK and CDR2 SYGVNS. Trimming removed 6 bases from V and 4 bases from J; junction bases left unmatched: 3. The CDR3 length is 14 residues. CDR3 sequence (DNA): TGTGCCAGCAGCGGGACAGGGTTCACCGGGGAGCTGTTTTTT. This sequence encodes CASSGTGFTGELFF.

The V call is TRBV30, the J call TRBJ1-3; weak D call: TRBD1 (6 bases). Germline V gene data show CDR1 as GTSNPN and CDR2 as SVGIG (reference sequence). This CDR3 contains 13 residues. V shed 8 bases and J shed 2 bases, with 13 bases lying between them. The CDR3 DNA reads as TGTGCCGCGAAACAGGGACCTGGAAACACCATATATTTT. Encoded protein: CAAKQGPGNTIYF.

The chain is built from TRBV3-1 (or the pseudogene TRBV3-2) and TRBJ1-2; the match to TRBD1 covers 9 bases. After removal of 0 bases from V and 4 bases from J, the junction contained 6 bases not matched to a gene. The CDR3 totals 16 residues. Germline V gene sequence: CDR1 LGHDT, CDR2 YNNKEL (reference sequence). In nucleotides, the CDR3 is TGTGCCAGCAGCCAAGAACAGGGGGCAAGACCCTATGGCTACACCTTC. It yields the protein CASSQEQGARPYGYTF.

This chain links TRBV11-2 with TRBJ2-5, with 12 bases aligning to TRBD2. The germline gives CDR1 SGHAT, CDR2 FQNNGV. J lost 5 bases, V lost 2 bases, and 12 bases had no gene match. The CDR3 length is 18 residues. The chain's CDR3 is CASSLLDGLAGPVETQYF. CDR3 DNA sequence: TGTGCCAGCAGCTTACTAGACGGACTAGCGGGGCCTGTGGAGACCCAGTACTTC.

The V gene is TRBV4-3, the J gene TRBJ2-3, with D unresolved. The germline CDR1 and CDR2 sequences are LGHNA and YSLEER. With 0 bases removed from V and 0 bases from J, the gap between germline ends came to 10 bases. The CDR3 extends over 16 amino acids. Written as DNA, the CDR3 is TGCGCCAGCAGCCAAGATCCAGGAAAGAGCACAGATACGCAGTATTTT. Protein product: CASSQDPGKSTDTQYF.

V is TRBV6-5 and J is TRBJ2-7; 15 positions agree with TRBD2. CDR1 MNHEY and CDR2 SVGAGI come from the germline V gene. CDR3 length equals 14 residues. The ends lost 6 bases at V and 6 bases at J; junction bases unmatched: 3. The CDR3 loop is CASREGLAGGEQYF. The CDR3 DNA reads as TGTGCCAGCAGAGAGGGACTAGCGGGAGGCGAGCAGTACTTC.

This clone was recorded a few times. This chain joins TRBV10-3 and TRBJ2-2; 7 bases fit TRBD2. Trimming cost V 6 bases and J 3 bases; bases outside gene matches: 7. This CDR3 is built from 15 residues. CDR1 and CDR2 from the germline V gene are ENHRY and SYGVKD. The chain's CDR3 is CAIRAGREDTGELFF. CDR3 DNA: TGTGCCATCAGAGCGGGGAGGGAGGACACCGGGGAGCTGTTTTTT.

CDR3 residues: CASSQDWGGAFF. The CDR3 region has the DNA TGCGCCAGCAGCCAAGATTGGGGGGGGGCTTTCTTT. The chain couples TRBV4-1 to TRBJ1-1; weak D call: TRBD1 (5 bases). This CDR3 has 12 residues. With 0 bases removed from V and 11 bases from J, the gap between germline ends came to 10 bases. The germline gives CDR1 MGHRA, CDR2 YSYEKL.

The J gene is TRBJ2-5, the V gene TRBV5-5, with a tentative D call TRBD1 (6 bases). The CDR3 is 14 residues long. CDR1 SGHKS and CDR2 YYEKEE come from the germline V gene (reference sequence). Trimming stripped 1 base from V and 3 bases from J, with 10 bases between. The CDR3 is CASSLTGNEETQYF. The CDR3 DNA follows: TGTGCCAGCAGCTTGACAGGGAACGAAGAGACCCAGTACTTC.